The clone carrying this T cell receptor (beta chain) turned up a few times. Its specificity is unknown. Use of 60 Vbeta and 13 Jbeta primers characterized the PCR. The authors' processing: Roughly 80 million unique TCR beta chains, 10 million to 14 million shared, were counted in a later analysis. The assay was immunoSEQ multiplex PCR, and TCRdb's table has in-frame clones only and misses some. V and J calls and clone size are copied from that table; D and trimming were computed from the DNA. The data contain approximately 190,000 clones, 10% to 15% of them singletons. Germline values: CDR1 SNHLY, CDR2 FYNNEI. Trimming left V 4 bases short and J 4 bases short, with 11 bases between. This CDR3 is built from 15 residues. It was healthy bone marrow donors who served as donors. These data belong to a study of cytomegalovirus exposure and HLA in healthy donors. Study-wide results and caveats: Among the CMV-associated chains, three were confirmed in vitro as specific for CMV antigens. TCR beta sequences numbering some 17,000 were associated with HLA alleles at 0.05 false discovery rate in a later analysis.

The sequence derives from a man aged 50 to 59 in good health and CMV-seropositive. The chain joins TRBV2 to TRBJ2-6, with unresolved D. The sequenced sample consisted of PBMCs. CDR3 nucleotide sequence: TGTGCCAGCAGTGGTCTGGCCGTCGGGGCCAACGTCCTGACTTTC. Translating it yields CASSGLAVGANVLTF.